This T cell receptor beta chain was sequenced for a study of lymphopenia after photon versus proton radiotherapy. Whole-study results and caveats: Proton therapy kept repertoires fairly stable, unlike photons, which gained effector/memory cells. Oligoclonal CD8+ Temra expansion after nadir drove photon patients' diversity drop. Post-nadir TCR diversity decline inversely tracked overall survival among those who died. Only patients who died were analyzed for survival; proton advantage is unproven.

Germline V lookup: CDR1 MDHEN, CDR2 SYDVKM. There are 17 residues in the CDR3. Trimming took 3 bases from V and 3 from J; bases not matched to a gene: 10. This table comes from immunoSEQ multiplex PCR, and its TCRdb copy is limited to in-frame clones, with some not included. The table includes approximately 170,000 clones, about 85% detected once. For this clone: The antigen is undetermined.

This chain uses TRBV28 with TRBJ2-2; 7 nucleotides line up with TRBD1. The TCR was taken from a man in his fifties or sixties with gastric cancer. This sample comprised peripheral blood, obtained from a patient treated with photon-based radiotherapy. The CDR3 sequence is CASSFRTWTGDTGELFF. The CDR3 DNA reads TGTGCCAGCAGTTTCCGAACCTGGACAGGAGACACCGGGGAGCTGTTTTTT.